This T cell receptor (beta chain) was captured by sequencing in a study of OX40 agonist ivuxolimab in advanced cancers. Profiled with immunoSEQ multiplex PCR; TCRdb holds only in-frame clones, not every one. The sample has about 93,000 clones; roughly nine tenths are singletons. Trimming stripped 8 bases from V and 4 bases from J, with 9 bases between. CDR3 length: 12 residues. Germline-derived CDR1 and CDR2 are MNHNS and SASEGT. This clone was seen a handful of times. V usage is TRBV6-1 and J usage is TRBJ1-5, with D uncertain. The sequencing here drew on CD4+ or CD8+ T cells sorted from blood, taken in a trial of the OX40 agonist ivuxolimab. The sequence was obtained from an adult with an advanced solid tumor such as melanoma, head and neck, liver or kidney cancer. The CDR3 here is CASHDVNQPQHF. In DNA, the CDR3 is TGTGCCAGCCACGACGTTAATCAGCCCCAGCATTTT.